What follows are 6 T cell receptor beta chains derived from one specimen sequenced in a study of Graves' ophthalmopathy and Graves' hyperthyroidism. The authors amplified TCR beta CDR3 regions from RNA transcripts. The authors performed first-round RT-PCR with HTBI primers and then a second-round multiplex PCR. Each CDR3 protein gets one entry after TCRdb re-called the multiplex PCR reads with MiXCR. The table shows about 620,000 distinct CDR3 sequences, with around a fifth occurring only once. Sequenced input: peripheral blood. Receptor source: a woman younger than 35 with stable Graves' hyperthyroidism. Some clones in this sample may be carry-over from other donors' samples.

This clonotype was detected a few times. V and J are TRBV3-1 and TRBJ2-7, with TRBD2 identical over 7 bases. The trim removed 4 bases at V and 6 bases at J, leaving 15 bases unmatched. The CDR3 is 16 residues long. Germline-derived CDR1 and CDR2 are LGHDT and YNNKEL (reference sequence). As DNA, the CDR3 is TGTGCCAGCAGCCCCCAAGGGACCCTGGGAGGGTCCGAGCAGTACTTC. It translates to CASSPQGTLGGSEQYF.

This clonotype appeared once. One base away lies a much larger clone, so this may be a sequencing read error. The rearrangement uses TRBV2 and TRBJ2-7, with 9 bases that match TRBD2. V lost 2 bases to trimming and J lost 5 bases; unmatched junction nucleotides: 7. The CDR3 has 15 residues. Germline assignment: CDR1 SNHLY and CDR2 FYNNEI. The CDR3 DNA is TGTGCCAGCAGTGAAAGGACTAGCGAGAGTAACGAGCAGTACTTC. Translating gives CASSERTSESNEQYF.

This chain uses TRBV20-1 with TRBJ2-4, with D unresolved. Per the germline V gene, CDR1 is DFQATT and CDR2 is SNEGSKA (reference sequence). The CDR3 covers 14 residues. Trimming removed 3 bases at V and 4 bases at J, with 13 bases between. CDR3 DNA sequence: TGCAGTGCTAGCCCCCTTAGTACAAAAAACATTCAGTACTTC. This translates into CSASPLSTKNIQYF.

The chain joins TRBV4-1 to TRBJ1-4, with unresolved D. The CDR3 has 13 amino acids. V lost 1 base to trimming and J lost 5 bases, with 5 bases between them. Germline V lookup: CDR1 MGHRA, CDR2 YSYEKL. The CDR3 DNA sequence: TGCGCCAGCAGCCAAGTCCAAAATGAAAAACTGTTTTTT. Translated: CASSQVQNEKLFF.

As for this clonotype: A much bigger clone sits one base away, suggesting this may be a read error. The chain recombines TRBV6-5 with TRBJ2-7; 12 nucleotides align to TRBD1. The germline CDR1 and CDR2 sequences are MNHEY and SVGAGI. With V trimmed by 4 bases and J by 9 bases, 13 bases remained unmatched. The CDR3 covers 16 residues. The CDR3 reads CASSSSGGTGGAGQYF. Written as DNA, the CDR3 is TGTGCCAGCAGTTCCTCGGGCGGGACAGGGGGCGCCGGGCAGTACTTC.

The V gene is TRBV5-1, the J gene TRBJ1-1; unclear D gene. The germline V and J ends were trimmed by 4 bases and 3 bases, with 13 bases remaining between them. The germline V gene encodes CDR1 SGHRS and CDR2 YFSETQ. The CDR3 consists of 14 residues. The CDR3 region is CASSPEGGYTEAFF. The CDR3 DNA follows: TGCGCCAGCAGCCCCGAGGGAGGGTACACTGAAGCTTTCTTT. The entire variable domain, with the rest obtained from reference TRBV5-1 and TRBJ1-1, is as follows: KAGVTQTPRYLIKTRGQQVTLSCSPISGHRSVSWYQQTPGQGLQFLFEYFSETQRNKGNFPGRFSGRQFSNSRSEMNVSTLELGDSALYLCASSPEGGYTEAFFGQGTRLTVV.